These 24 T cell receptor beta chains were all obtained from the same sample, sequenced in a study of T cells after yellow fever vaccination. TCRdb re-analysed the 5' RACE reads in MiXCR, keeping a single row per CDR3 protein. The table has 300,000 or so distinct CDR3 sequences, 7% to 10% seen once. This material consisted of PBMCs, taken 45 days after the first yellow fever vaccination. The receptors stem from a man between 18 and 29 years old who received the YFV17D yellow fever vaccine.

This clonotype was recorded a few times. The V gene is TRBV20-1, the J gene TRBJ2-3; D is unclear. Germline loops: CDR1 DFQATT, CDR2 SNEGSKA (reference sequence). The germline V and J ends were trimmed by 3 bases and 2 bases, with 12 bases remaining between them. The CDR3 has 14 amino acids. This CDR3 is CSARKATNTDTQYF. The CDR3 DNA follows: TGCAGTGCTAGGAAGGCTACTAACACAGATACGCAGTATTTT.

This chain joins TRBV11-2 and TRBJ2-1; 12 bases fit TRBD2. From germline, CDR1 is SGHAT and CDR2 FQNNGV. This CDR3 is 17 amino acids long. The ends lost 0 bases at V and 4 bases at J; junction bases unmatched: 4. CDR3 region: CASSLDFGLAGYNEQFF. The CDR3 DNA sequence: TGTGCCAGCAGCTTAGATTTCGGACTAGCGGGGTACAATGAGCAGTTCTTC.

The chain recombines TRBV28 with TRBJ2-6; D call uncertain. Per germline, CDR1 MDHEN and CDR2 SYDVKM. The CDR3 sequence is 13 residues long. In DNA, the CDR3 is TGTGGCAGTTTCGGGTCTGGGGCCAACGTCCTGACTTTC. This encodes CGSFGSGANVLTF. Full variable domain (outside the CDR3, taken from reference TRBV28 and TRBJ2-6): DVKVTQSSRYLVKRTGEKVFLECVQDMDHENMFWYRQDPGLGLRLIYFSYDVKMKEKGDIPEGYSVSREKKERFSLILESASTNQTSMYLCGSFGSGANVLTFGAGSRLTVL.

This clonotype was seen only a few times. This chain links TRBV6-6 with TRBJ1-5, with D possibly being TRBD1 (6 bases). V was trimmed by 5 bases and J by 11 bases, leaving 16 bases between them. Germline V gene data show CDR1 as MNHNY and CDR2 as SVGAGI (reference sequence). The CDR3 contains 13 residues. The CDR3 loop reads CASSPQGTGAQHF. In DNA form, the CDR3 reads TGTGCCAGCAGTCCACAGGGAACGGGGGCCCAGCATTTT.

This chain joins TRBV7-8 and TRBJ1-6; D gene unclear. The germline V gene encodes CDR1 SGHVS and CDR2 FQNEAQ. This CDR3 region has 14 residues. Trimming cost V 4 bases and J 8 bases, with 12 bases left between them. Written as DNA, the CDR3 is TGTGCCAGCAGCTACCAGAGAGGAGATTCACCCCTCCACTTT. As protein: CASSYQRGDSPLHF.

This rearrangement joins TRBV5-6 to TRBJ2-3; D remains unclear. This CDR3 has 15 residues. The germline V and J ends were trimmed by 0 bases and 2 bases, with 10 bases remaining between them. Germline CDR1 and CDR2: SGHDT and YYEEEE. In DNA form, the CDR3 reads TGTGCCAGCAGCTTGGGGGCACCATTCACAGATACGCAGTATTTT. Translated: CASSLGAPFTDTQYF.

This clonotype was counted between two and nine times. This chain joins TRBV10-3 and TRBJ1-6, with 7 bases identical to TRBD1. Germline-derived CDR1 and CDR2 are ENHRY and SYGVKD. The CDR3 extends over 15 amino acids. With 11 bases clipped from V and 9 bases from J, the junction kept 16 bases outside the gene matches. DNA for the CDR3: TGTGCCTCCAGGGGGGGGACGTCCTCGGGTTCACCCCTCCACTTT. Residues: CASRGGTSSGSPLHF.

This clonotype has more than one count but fewer than ten. The rearrangement uses TRBV7-9 and TRBJ2-3; TRBD1 is a possible D gene (6 bases). Germline V lookup: CDR1 SEHNR, CDR2 FQNEAQ (reference sequence). V shed 5 bases and J shed 8 bases, with 20 bases lying between them. There are 15 residues in the CDR3. The CDR3 loop reads CASSQRQVLQPTQYF. The CDR3 DNA reads as TGTGCCAGCAGCCAAAGACAGGTCTTACAACCTACGCAGTATTTT.

This clonotype was recorded many times. The chain joins TRBV12-3 or TRBV12-4 to TRBJ2-7, with D uncertain. V gave up 1 base and J gave up 10 bases, with 8 bases separating them. This CDR3 has 11 amino acids. The CDR3 is CASSLGADQYF. The CDR3 nucleotides are TGTGCCAGCAGTTTAGGGGCAGACCAGTACTTC.

This sequence joins TRBV5-1 and TRBJ1-1; the match to TRBD1 covers 7 bases. The CDR3 totals 17 residues. Germline V gene lookup returns CDR1 SGHRS and CDR2 YFSETQ. V lost 4 bases, J lost 1 base, and 13 bases stayed unmatched. The CDR3 DNA reads as TGCGCCAGCAGCCTATACATAGGGGGCGTTAGGAACACTGAAGCTTTCTTT. It is translated as CASSLYIGGVRNTEAFF.

J is TRBJ1-5 and V is TRBV7-6; D perhaps matches TRBD1 (5 bases). In germline, CDR1 is SGHVS, CDR2 FNYEAQ. CDR3 length: 13 residues. Trimming removed 6 bases from V and 5 bases from J, with 11 bases in between. CDR3 nucleotides: TGTGCCAGCAGTGTAGGGGCTTATCAGCCCCAGCATTTT. Protein: CASSVGAYQPQHF.

This clonotype showed up many times. The chain links TRBV4-3 to TRBJ2-1; TRBD1 matches at 9 bases. The CDR3 covers 17 residues. After removal of 3 bases from V and 3 bases from J, the junction contained 9 bases not matched to a gene. Per the germline V gene, CDR1 is LGHNA and CDR2 is YSLEER. In DNA form, the CDR3 reads TGCGCCAGCAGCCACCCCACCCGACAGGGGGGCTACAATGAGCAGTTCTTC. Protein: CASSHPTRQGGYNEQFF.

V usage is TRBV28 and J usage is TRBJ2-7, with 9 bases that match TRBD1. Germline lookup yields CDR1 MDHEN and CDR2 SYDVKM. V gave up 4 bases and J gave up 9 bases; unmatched junction bases: 16. This CDR3 region has 16 residues. In nucleotides, the CDR3 is TGTGCCAGCAGTTCGGGGGACAGGGTGGGATCTCTCGGGCAGTACGTC. Protein product: CASSSGDRVGSLGQYV.

The chain links TRBV7-2 to TRBJ2-7; D is tentatively TRBD1 or TRBD2 (5 bases each). CDR3 length: 14 amino acids. Trimming left V 4 bases short and J 3 bases short, with 13 bases between. Germline V gives CDR1 SGHTA, CDR2 FQGNSA. The CDR3 bases are TGTGCCAGCAGCTCACCGGGACGTTACTACGAGCAGTACTTC. This encodes CASSSPGRYYEQYF.

Only a few counts were recorded for this clonotype. In DNA form, the CDR3 reads TGTGCCAGCAGTGAAGCCGCGGGTCTGTGGAGAACCTACGAGCAGTACGTC. Its translation is CASSEAAGLWRTYEQYV. The V and J genes are TRBV6-1 and TRBJ2-7; TRBD2 is a possible D gene (5 bases). The CDR3 sequence is 17 residues long. Trimming removed 0 bases at V and 2 bases at J, with 17 bases between. Germline V lookup: CDR1 MNHNS, CDR2 SASEGT.

DNA of the CDR3: TGTGCCAGCAGCCCGACAGTACTCAATCAGCCCCAGCATTTT. Translating it yields CASSPTVLNQPQHF. The chain employs TRBV9 and TRBJ1-5, with a weak D call TRBD1 (5 bases). Trimming pared 4 bases from V and 3 bases from J, leaving 11 bases between. Germline CDR1 and CDR2: SGDLS and YYNGEE. The CDR3 consists of 14 residues.

This clonotype occurred a few times. The rearrangement joins TRBV11-2 to TRBJ2-5; TRBD2 matches at 8 bases. Germline loops: CDR1 SGHAT, CDR2 FQNNGV. Unmatched junction bases numbered 12, after V lost 2 bases and J lost 4 bases. The CDR3 sequence is 17 residues long. The CDR3 spells CASSLKVGGEGAETQYF. CDR3 nucleotides: TGTGCCAGCAGCTTAAAGGTCGGGGGGGAGGGCGCAGAGACCCAGTACTTC.

V and J are TRBV20-1 and TRBJ2-7, with 8 bases that match TRBD2. V trimming: 3 bases; J trimming: 4 bases; junction bases outside the gene matches: 11. This CDR3 region has 15 residues. CDR1 is DFQATT and CDR2 is SNEGSKA in the germline V gene (reference sequence). In nucleotides, the CDR3 is TGCAGTGCTAGGGGGGGACTAGGGTCTCCGTACGAGCAGTACGTC. Its protein is CSARGGLGSPYEQYV.

This clonotype has just a few counts. The rearrangement joins TRBV18 to TRBJ1-5; TRBD1 aligns across 8 bases. V dropped 8 bases and J dropped 9; count of bases not matched to a gene: 9. This CDR3 region has 13 residues. From germline, CDR1 is KGHSH and CDR2 LQKENI. This CDR3 reads CASQAGGLGPQHF. The DNA for the CDR3 is TGTGCCAGCCAAGCAGGGGGCCTGGGGCCCCAGCATTTT.

This clonotype was seen a handful of times. The chain has TRBV6-1 and TRBJ2-2; 10 bases fit TRBD2. CDR3 length: 16 amino acids. Germline lookup yields CDR1 MNHNS and CDR2 SASEGT. Unmatched junction bases numbered 9, after V lost 4 bases and J lost 7 bases. This CDR3 is CASSVGLAVSHGELFF. The CDR3 DNA sequence: TGTGCCAGCAGTGTCGGACTAGCGGTGTCCCACGGGGAGCTGTTTTTT.

This chain connects TRBV4-3 to TRBJ2-1; TRBD1 matches at 10 bases. The CDR3 totals 16 residues. Germline V gene sequence: CDR1 LGHNA, CDR2 YSLEER. With V trimmed by 0 bases and J by 7 bases, 6 bases remained unmatched. For the CDR3, the DNA is TGCGCCAGCAGCCAAGATCAAAGACAGGGGGCAAATGAGCAGTTCTTC. As protein: CASSQDQRQGANEQFF.

The table lists this clonotype with many counts. The chain is built from TRBV19 and TRBJ1-5; TRBD1 aligns across 9 bases. This CDR3 spans 16 amino acids. Germline loops: CDR1 LNHDA, CDR2 SQIVND (reference sequence). J was trimmed by 2 bases and V by 5 bases; bases with no gene match: 7. CDR3 protein: CASSATGGGGNQPQHF. CDR3 DNA: TGTGCCAGTAGTGCCACAGGGGGCGGAGGCAATCAGCCCCAGCATTTT.

This chain joins TRBV7-9 and TRBJ1-5; D is undetermined. The CDR3 has 15 amino acids. Deletions cut 1 base from V and 3 bases from J, with 10 bases between. Germline V gives CDR1 SEHNR, CDR2 FQNEAQ (reference sequence). The CDR3 protein is CASSLEGGLNQPQHF. For the CDR3, the DNA is TGTGCCAGCAGCTTAGAAGGAGGCCTCAATCAGCCCCAGCATTTT.

The gene calls are TRBV4-3 and TRBJ2-7; 8 positions agree with TRBD1. The germline V gene has CDR1 LGHNA and CDR2 YSLEER. After removal of 1 base from V and 5 bases from J, the junction contained 13 bases not matched to a gene. CDR3 length: 17 amino acids. Written as DNA, the CDR3 is TGCGCCAGCAGCCAAGCGCCCGGGCAGGGGGCTCGTGACGAGCAGTACGTC. Protein product: CASSQAPGQGARDEQYV.